The entry below describes one T cell receptor beta chain. The data stem from a study of response to subunit inactivated influenza vaccine. The length of the CDR3 is 15 residues. TCRdb reanalysed the RT-PCR reads using MiXCR and keeps one entry per CDR3 protein. Of 500,000 or so distinct CDR3 sequences listed, about a tenth were seen once; the top ten hold roughly 12%. The source is a man aged 50-60 years who received an inactivated influenza vaccine. The chain links TRBV21-1 to TRBJ1-1. TRBV21-1 is annotated as a pseudogene. The sample in question was PBMCs from blood, obtained roughly 48 days after vaccination. CDR3 DNA: TGTGCCAGCAGCAAAAGGACCTCGAAGGGCACTGAAGCTTTCTTT. Translation: CASSKRTSKGTEAFF.